The 27 T cell receptor beta chains reported below all come from one sample, sequenced in a study of T cells expressing NK-cell markers. TCRdb re-called the 5' RACE reads; one entry per CDR3 protein, DNA not given. This sample's table reports 250,000 or so distinct CDR3 sequences. The sequenced material came from blood T cells: a sorted CD56 or NKG2C T cell subset, CD4+ or CD8+ T cells, or bulk PBMC T cells (not recorded which). These receptors originate from a woman aged 18 to 69 in good health.

V usage is TRBV7-8 and J usage is TRBJ1-4; TCRdb lists TRBD1, though no DNA is available to test this call. Germline V gives CDR1 SGHVS, CDR2 FQNEAQ. This CDR3 region has 13 residues. Here the CDR3 reads CASSTREAGKLFF.

V and J are TRBV7-8 and TRBJ2-1; TCRdb designates TRBD2, a call that cannot be tested without DNA. CDR3 length: 15 amino acids. CDR1 SGHVS and CDR2 FQNEAQ come from the germline V gene. The CDR3 reads CASSWAGYSYNEQFF.

Here the CDR3 reads CASSMLDGVEAFF. The chain recombines TRBV19 with TRBJ1-1. Germline CDR1 and CDR2: LNHDA and SQIVND (reference sequence). CDR3 length equals 13 residues.

V is TRBV3-1 and J is TRBJ1-2; the D call of TRBD1 rests on TCRdb alone, since no DNA is present to check it. This CDR3 has 12 residues. Germline values: CDR1 LGHDT, CDR2 YNNKEL (reference sequence). The CDR3 sequence is CASSQTGSSYTF.

The V and J genes are TRBV12-3 or TRBV12-4 and TRBJ1-2; TCRdb's D gene call, TRBD1, goes unchecked for lack of DNA. This CDR3 is built from 15 residues. CDR3 in amino acids: CASSVTGGDRYGYTF.

The rearrangement joins TRBV29-1 to TRBJ2-7; TCRdb returns TRBD1, unconfirmable since there is no DNA. CDR1 and CDR2 from the germline V gene are SQVTM and ANQGSEA. The CDR3 consists of 11 residues. CDR3 sequence: CSAGQDYEQYF.

The gene calls are TRBV20-1 and TRBJ2-4. This CDR3 contains 12 residues. Germline CDR1 reads DFQATT; CDR2 reads SNEGSKA (reference sequence). The CDR3 reads CSARDQAFIQYF.

CDR3 in amino acids: CASSPSDTYNEQFF. This sequence joins TRBV5-1 and TRBJ2-1; TCRdb gives TRBD1 as the D gene, but with no DNA this cannot be confirmed. The CDR3 is 14 residues long. CDR1 is SGHRS, CDR2 YFSETQ, per germline.

V gene TRBV3-1 combines with J gene TRBJ2-1; TCRdb's D call of TRBD2 is untestable without DNA. Germline V lookup: CDR1 LGHDT, CDR2 YNNKEL (reference sequence). This CDR3 is built from 15 residues. The CDR3: CASSQRASGNNEQFF.

This rearrangement joins TRBV4-2 to TRBJ2-3; checking the TCRdb D call of TRBD2 is not possible without DNA. The germline CDR1 and CDR2 sequences are LGHNA and YNFKEQ. CDR3 length equals 15 residues. The chain's CDR3 is CASSPGTSGRGTQYF.

The chain recombines TRBV20-1 with TRBJ2-2; TCRdb lists TRBD1, though no DNA is available to test this call. CDR3 length: 13 amino acids. Germline-derived CDR1 and CDR2 are DFQATT and SNEGSKA (reference sequence). CDR3 region: CSASPTGSGELFF.

This chain joins TRBV28 and TRBJ2-5; TCRdb proposes TRBD2, but this gene call is untestable without DNA. CDR1 and CDR2 from the germline V gene are MDHEN and SYDVKM. This CDR3 contains 16 residues. This CDR3 is CASSFSAGRLGETQYF.

The chain recombines TRBV20-1 with TRBJ2-5. CDR1 and CDR2 (germline): DFQATT, SNEGSKA (reference sequence). The CDR3 spans 11 residues. The CDR3 sequence is CSAPTSETQYF.

The chain joins TRBV29-1 to TRBJ2-3; the TRBD2 assignment by TCRdb is unverifiable without DNA. In germline, CDR1 is SQVTM, CDR2 ANQGSEA. The CDR3 runs to 16 residues. CDR3 amino acids: CSVPRRGERASGTQYF.

This chain joins TRBV12-3 or TRBV12-4 and TRBJ1-1; there is no DNA to check the TCRdb D call of TRBD1. The CDR3 length is 16 residues. CDR3 sequence: CASRWQLTGGLSEAFF.

The chain joins TRBV7-2 to TRBJ2-7; TCRdb indicates TRBD2, and absent DNA this call remains unverified. The CDR3 has 15 residues. Looked up from germline, CDR1 is SGHTA and CDR2 is FQGNSA. This chain's CDR3 is CASSLRGEYSYEQYF.

The V call is TRBV7-2, the J call TRBJ2-3. There are 14 residues in the CDR3. Germline V gene data show CDR1 as SGHTA and CDR2 as FQGNSA. The CDR3 reads CASSLARSTDTQYF.

This chain's CDR3 is CASSGTFEQFF. The chain combines TRBV10-1 with TRBJ2-1. The CDR3 covers 11 residues. Germline V gene sequence: CDR1 WNHNN, CDR2 SYGVQD (reference sequence).

The J gene is TRBJ2-2, the V gene TRBV7-3; TCRdb outputs TRBD1, but without DNA this stays unchecked. CDR3 length: 15 residues. In germline, CDR1 is SGHTA, CDR2 FQGTGA. CDR3 sequence: CASSRDGQGAGELFF.

This sequence joins TRBV20-1 and TRBJ2-2; no DNA is available, so the TRBD2 call from TCRdb remains unchecked. CDR1 is DFQATT, CDR2 SNEGSKA, per germline (reference sequence). The CDR3 runs to 15 residues. CDR3 protein: CSARQASGLTGELFF.

This chain joins TRBV25-1 and TRBJ1-1; TCRdb calls TRBD1, which cannot be checked without DNA. The germline gives CDR1 MGHDK, CDR2 SYGVNS. This CDR3 region has 13 residues. The CDR3 region is CASSELDRPQAFF. The entire variable domain, with the rest obtained from reference TRBV25-1 and TRBJ1-1, is as follows: EADIYQTPRYLVIGTGKKITLECSQTMGHDKMYWYQQDPGMELHLIHYSYGVNSTEKGDLSSESTVSRIRTEHFPLTLESARPSHTSQYLCASSELDRPQAFFGQGTRLTVV.

This chain connects TRBV4-3 to TRBJ1-6; TCRdb calls TRBD1, which cannot be checked without DNA. Germline V gene lookup returns CDR1 LGHNA and CDR2 YSLEER. This CDR3 has 16 residues. The CDR3: CASSQPPGTANSPLHF.

CDR3 in amino acids: CASSLTGEVGTEAFF. This chain connects TRBV5-1 to TRBJ1-1; TCRdb's D call of TRBD1 is untestable without DNA. The CDR3 contains 15 residues. The germline CDR1 and CDR2 sequences are SGHRS and YFSETQ.

V and J are TRBV6-6 and TRBJ1-2. The CDR3 sequence is 12 residues long. Germline values: CDR1 MNHNY, CDR2 SVGAGI (reference sequence). CDR3 loop: CASSYLGSGYTF.

The chain uses TRBV6-5 and TRBJ1-1. The CDR3 extends over 17 amino acids. Germline assignment: CDR1 MNHEY and CDR2 SVGAGI. This CDR3 reads CASSYYGMGGVNTEAFF.

The chain employs TRBV7-2 and TRBJ2-3; the TCRdb D gene call, TRBD2, has no DNA to confirm it. This CDR3 contains 15 residues. CDR1 and CDR2 from the germline V gene are SGHTA and FQGNSA. CDR3 amino acids: CASSSDGRGTDTQYF.

The chain employs TRBV6-5 and TRBJ2-5; the TRBD1 assignment by TCRdb is unverifiable without DNA. CDR3 length equals 14 residues. Per the germline V gene, CDR1 is MNHEY and CDR2 is SVGAGI. The CDR3 protein is CASSNSQGIGTQYF.